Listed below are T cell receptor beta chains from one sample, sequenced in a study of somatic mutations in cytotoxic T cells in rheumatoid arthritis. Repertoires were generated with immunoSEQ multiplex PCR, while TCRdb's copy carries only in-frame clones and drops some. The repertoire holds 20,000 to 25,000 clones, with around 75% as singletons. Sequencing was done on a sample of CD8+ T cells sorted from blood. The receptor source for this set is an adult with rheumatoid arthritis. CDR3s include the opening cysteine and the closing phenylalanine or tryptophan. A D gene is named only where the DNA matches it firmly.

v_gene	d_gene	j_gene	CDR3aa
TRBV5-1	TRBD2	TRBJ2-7	CASSLTSGGEQYF
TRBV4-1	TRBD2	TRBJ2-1	CASSQARTSGYNEQFF
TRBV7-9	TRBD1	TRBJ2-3	CATVRRDSGTDTQYF
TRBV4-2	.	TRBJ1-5	CASSQGNQPQHF
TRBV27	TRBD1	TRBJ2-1	CASSLLGTGSYNEQFF
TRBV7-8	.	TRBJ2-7	CASSARDWPYEQYF
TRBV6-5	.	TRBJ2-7	CASSLDGGSSYEQYF
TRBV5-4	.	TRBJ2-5	CASSFDGFMETQYF
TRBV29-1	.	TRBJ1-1	CSVEGPINTEAFF
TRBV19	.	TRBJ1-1	CASSTTSTGITEAFF
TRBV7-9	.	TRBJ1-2	CASSPGTGIDGYTF
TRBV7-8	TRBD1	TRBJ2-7	CASSQNRGVRSYEQYF
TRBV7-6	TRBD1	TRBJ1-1	CASSLGTGTATEAFF
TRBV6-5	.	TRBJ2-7	CASSLRYSYEQYF
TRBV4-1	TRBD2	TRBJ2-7	CASSQGREGYEQYF
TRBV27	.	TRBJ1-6	CASSLLGFAGTSPLHF
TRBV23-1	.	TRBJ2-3	CASSPPERTTDTQYF
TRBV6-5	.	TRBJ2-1	CASSYGEDNEQFF
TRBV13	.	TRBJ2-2	CASSRYGDRPGELFF
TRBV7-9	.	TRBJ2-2	CASSLMGGAEGWLFF
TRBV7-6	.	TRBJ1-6	CASSVLGETNSPLHF
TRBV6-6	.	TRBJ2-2	CASSPTYTGELFF
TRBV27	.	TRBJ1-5	CASSLSGGFNQPQHF
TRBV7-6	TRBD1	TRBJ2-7	CASSPGTGTSEQYF
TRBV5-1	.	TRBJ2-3	CASSTGGDTQYF
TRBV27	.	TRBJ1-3	CASSLTGFSGNTIYF
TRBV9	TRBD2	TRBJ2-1	CASSVGGEGRDNEQFF
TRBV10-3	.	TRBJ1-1	CANGAVRTEAFF
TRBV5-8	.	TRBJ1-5	CASSFSGMGNQPQHF
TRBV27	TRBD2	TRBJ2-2	CASSILTSGGITTNTGELFF
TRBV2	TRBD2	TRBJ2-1	CASSDGTLAGLYNEQFF
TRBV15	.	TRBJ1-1	CATSDRMNTEAFF
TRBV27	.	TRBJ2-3	CASSLLGRSADTQYF
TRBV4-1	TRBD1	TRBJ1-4	CASSAGTGDEKLFF
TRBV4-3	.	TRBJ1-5	CASSQDPQSSNQPQHF
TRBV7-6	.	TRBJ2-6	CASSLGTPPSGANVLTF
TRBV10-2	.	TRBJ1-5	CASSEVQVANQPQHF
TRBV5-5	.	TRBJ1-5	CASSLAYPPGPQHF
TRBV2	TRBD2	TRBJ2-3	CASLGMGTSGKGTDTQYF
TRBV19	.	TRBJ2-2	CASRVRVSTGELFF
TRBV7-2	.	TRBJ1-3	CASSPPRAGDSGNTIYF